A selection of T cell receptor beta chains follows, all from one sample in a study of shared clonotypes between healthy human individuals. Method: immunoSEQ multiplex PCR; TCRdb's copy keeps in-frame clones and lacks some. This repertoire shows roughly 2.1 million clones, roughly 91% found once; its top ten account for approximately 1.7%. The sequenced sample consisted of naive CD8+ T cells from PBMCs. These receptors came from a man younger than 35 in good health. Some clones in this sample may be carry-over from other donors' samples. Each CDR3 is given with its conserved first and last residue. The order of the fields is J gene, V gene, CDR3 protein.

TRBJ2-5 TRBV11-2 CASRPRTRPETQYF
TRBJ1-2 TRBV29-1 CSVETQGQRYGYTF
TRBJ2-2 TRBV4-1 CASSRPSVGRDTGELFF
TRBJ2-3 TRBV7-9 CASSFPAGPRGDTQYF
TRBJ2-5 TRBV9 CASSEGGFLKTQYF
TRBJ2-7 TRBV19 CASSVTSENYEQYF
TRBJ1-3 TRBV7-6 CASSLEAGSGNTIYF
TRBJ1-1 TRBV2 CASSEGRGRTEAFF
TRBJ1-5 TRBV10-3 CAISSQGNQPQHF
TRBJ2-1 TRBV28 CASSGTEAYNEQFF
TRBJ2-7 TRBV5-1 CASSGGTSGEEQYF
TRBJ2-5 TRBV6-5 CASSFGRVAETQYF
TRBJ2-1 TRBV11-2 CASSLGQGNEQFF
TRBJ1-5 TRBV15 CATSRDRWASGNQPQHF
TRBJ2-7 TRBV10-3 CAISELAGEGGEQYF
TRBJ1-2 TRBV5-4 CASSFLGTGGYTF
TRBJ2-1 TRBV5-4 CASSSLLAGEQFF
TRBJ1-1 TRBV7-9 CASSLTGVEAFF
TRBJ2-7 TRBV27 CASSLFWGDEQYF
TRBJ2-5 TRBV6-1 CASSEPGGLSETQYF
TRBJ1-2 TRBV6-1 CASSAHRGKFNYGYTF
TRBJ1-5 TRBV28 CASSRSYNQPQHF
TRBJ2-1 TRBV15 CATSGSRREDYNEQFF
TRBJ1-4 TRBV6-1 CASLGNEKLFF
TRBJ2-3 TRBV27 CASSLRASGMWDTQYF
TRBJ2-7 TRBV21-1 CASSSSCYEQYF
TRBJ1-5 TRBV4-1 CASSQGVTVRPQHF
TRBJ1-2 TRBV5-1 CASSSTRQPHNYGYTF
TRBJ2-7 TRBV5-1 CASSGSSYEQYF